The clone carrying this T cell receptor (beta chain) was observed at least ten times. Via MiXCR, TCRdb re-called the RT-PCR reads, giving one row per CDR3 protein. This sample has about 500,000 distinct CDR3 sequences, with 16% found just once. The data derive from a study of response to subunit inactivated influenza vaccine. This CDR3 has 13 amino acids. The V gene's germline CDR1 is SGHTA and CDR2 FQGNSA. Trimming shortened V by 4 bases and J by 5 bases, and 9 bases separated the two germline ends. Sequenced material: CD4+ T cells sorted from PBMCs, taken roughly 24 months after vaccination. This rearrangement joins TRBV7-2 to TRBJ2-4; D not certain. This TCR was recovered from a man in his fifties or sixties who received an inactivated influenza vaccine. This CDR3 reads CASSSPTQNIQYF. The CDR3 DNA reads as TGTGCCAGCAGCTCACCTACCCAAAACATTCAGTACTTC.